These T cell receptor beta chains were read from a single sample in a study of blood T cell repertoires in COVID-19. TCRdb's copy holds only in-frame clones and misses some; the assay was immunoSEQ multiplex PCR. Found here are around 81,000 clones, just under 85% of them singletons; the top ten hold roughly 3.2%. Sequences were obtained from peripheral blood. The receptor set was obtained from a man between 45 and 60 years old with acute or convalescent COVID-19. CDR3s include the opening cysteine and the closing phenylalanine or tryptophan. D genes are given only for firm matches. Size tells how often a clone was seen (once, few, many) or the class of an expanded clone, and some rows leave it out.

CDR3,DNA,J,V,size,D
CASSLAPGETYEQYF,TGTGCCAGCAGCTTAGCCCCAGGGGAGACCTACGAGCAGTACTTC,TRBJ2-7,TRBV7-2,few,NA
CASSSGLAGGVRGEQFF,TGTGCCAGCAGCTCGGGACTAGCGGGTGGGGTGCGGGGTGAGCAGTTCTTC,TRBJ2-1,TRBV7-7,NA,TRBD2
CASSPPSGGYEQYF,TGTGCCAGCTCACCACCGTCGGGTGGATACGAGCAGTACTTC,TRBJ2-7,TRBV18,NA,NA
CASSYSTGGGNTIYF,TGTGCCAGCAGTTACTCGACCGGCGGAGGAAACACCATATATTTT,TRBJ1-3,TRBV6-2/TRBV6-3,NA,NA
CASSRQGDTRTDTQYF,TGTGCCAGCAGCCGACAGGGGGATACTCGCACAGATACGCAGTATTTT,TRBJ2-3,TRBV5-5,NA,TRBD1
CASSHQGSGQGIRYGYTF,TGTGCCAGCAGCCACCAAGGGTCTGGACAGGGGATTAGGTATGGCTACACCTTC,TRBJ1-2,TRBV3-1/TRBV3-2,NA,TRBD1
CASSDRYEQYF,TGTGCCAGCAGTGACAGGTACGAGCAGTACTTC,TRBJ2-7,TRBV6-2/TRBV6-3,few,NA
CASSTDMDRDEQFF,TGTGCCAGTAGTACGGACATGGATCGGGATGAGCAGTTCTTC,TRBJ2-1,TRBV19,NA,NA
CASKGTRAGGTGGYTF,TGTGCCAGCAAGGGGACACGGGCCGGGGGGACGGGTGGCTACACCTTC,TRBJ1-2,TRBV27,NA,NA
CASSQAGGQGTGELFF,TGTGCCAGCAGCCAAGCGGGGGGGCAAGGCACCGGGGAGCTGTTTTTT,TRBJ2-2,TRBV4-2,NA,TRBD2
CASSLGGLGNEQFF,TGTGCCAGCAGCTTGGGCGGGCTGGGAAATGAGCAGTTCTTC,TRBJ2-1,TRBV5-6,NA,NA
CASSPPGTRHEQYF,TGCGCCAGCAGCCCCCCAGGGACTCGGCACGAGCAGTACTTC,TRBJ2-7,TRBV4-3,NA,NA
CASGFASGGYNEQFF,TGTGCTAGTGGTTTTGCCAGCGGGGGGTACAATGAGCAGTTCTTC,TRBJ2-1,TRBV12-5,once,TRBD2
CASSSRGLYNEQFF,TGTGCCAGCAGCTCCCGGGGTCTTTACAATGAGCAGTTCTTC,TRBJ2-1,TRBV7-2,NA,NA
CASGALTAQYF,TGTGCCAGCGGGGCCTTAACGGCCCAGTACTTC,TRBJ2-5,TRBV6-5,NA,NA
CASSLGPGGPSGNTIYF,TGTGCCAGCAGCTTAGGCCCGGGGGGCCCATCTGGAAACACCATATATTTT,TRBJ1-3,TRBV7-2,once,NA
CATSGTGGRAFF,TGTGCCACCAGTGGGACCGGGGGTAGGGCTTTCTTT,TRBJ1-1,TRBV24-1,NA,NA
CASTLGGSYNEQFF,TGTGCCAGCACCCTTGGAGGGTCCTACAATGAGCAGTTCTTC,TRBJ2-1,TRBV28,NA,NA
CASSSPDSLKTQYF,TGTGCCAGCAGTTCCCCGGATAGCCTGAAGACCCAGTACTTC,TRBJ2-5,TRBV28,NA,NA
CASRSTGGLNEKLFF,TGTGCCAGCAGAAGCACAGGGGGCCTTAATGAAAAACTGTTTTTT,TRBJ1-4,TRBV27,NA,TRBD1
CASSFLGQSVTEAFF,TGTGCCAGCAGTTTTTTAGGACAGTCCGTCACTGAAGCTTTCTTT,TRBJ1-1,TRBV28,NA,NA
CASSPPEGRGNTGELFF,TGTGCCAGCTCACCACCGGAGGGTCGAGGGAACACCGGGGAGCTGTTTTTT,TRBJ2-2,TRBV18,NA,NA
CASSPFGGSLGSEQFF,TGTGCCAGCAGCCCATTTGGTGGGAGTTTGGGTAGTGAGCAGTTCTTC,TRBJ2-1,TRBV7-2,NA,NA
CASSQVLAGAAYEQYF,TGCGCCAGCAGCCAAGTCCTAGCGGGGGCCGCCTACGAGCAGTACTTC,TRBJ2-7,TRBV4-3,NA,TRBD2